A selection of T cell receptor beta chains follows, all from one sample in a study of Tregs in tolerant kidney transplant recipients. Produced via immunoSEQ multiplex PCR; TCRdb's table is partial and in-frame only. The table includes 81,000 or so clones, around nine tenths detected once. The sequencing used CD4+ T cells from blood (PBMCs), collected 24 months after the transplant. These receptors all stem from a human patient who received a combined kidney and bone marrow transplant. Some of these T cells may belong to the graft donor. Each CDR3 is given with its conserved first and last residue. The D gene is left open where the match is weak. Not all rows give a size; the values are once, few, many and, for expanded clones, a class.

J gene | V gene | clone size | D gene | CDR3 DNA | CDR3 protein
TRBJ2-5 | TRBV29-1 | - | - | TGCAGCGTTGATGGGGGGAAGACCCAGTACTTC | CSVDGGKTQYF
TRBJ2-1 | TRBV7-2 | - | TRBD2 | TGTGCCAGCAGCTTAGGGGCGGGAGTTGGCGATGAGCAGTTCTTC | CASSLGAGVGDEQFF
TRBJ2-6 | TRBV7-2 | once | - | TGTGCCAGCAGCCCTACAGGGGTCCTGACTTTC | CASSPTGVLTF
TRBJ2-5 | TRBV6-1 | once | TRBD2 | TGTGCCAGCAGTCCGACTAGCGGGAGGGCTCAGACCCAGTACTTC | CASSPTSGRAQTQYF
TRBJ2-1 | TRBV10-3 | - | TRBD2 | TGTGCCATCAGTGAGTCTGGGACTAGCGGGGGGCAGTCCTACAATGAGCAGTTCTTC | CAISESGTSGGQSYNEQFF
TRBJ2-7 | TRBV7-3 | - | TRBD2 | TGTGCCAGCAGCTTAACTCCGTCTAGCGGGAGCTACGAGCAGTACTTC | CASSLTPSSGSYEQYF
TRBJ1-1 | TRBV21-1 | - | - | TGTGCCAGCAGGTCCCCGACAGGGCTCGAGATGAACACTGAAGCTTTCTTT | CASRSPTGLEMNTEAFF
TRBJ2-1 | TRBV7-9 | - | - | TGTGCCAGCAGCTTAGGACTACAGTATGAGCAGTTCTTC | CASSLGLQYEQFF
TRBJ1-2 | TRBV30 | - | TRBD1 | TGTGCCTGGAGTCAGGGGGCCGCTAACTATGGCTACACCTTC | CAWSQGAANYGYTF
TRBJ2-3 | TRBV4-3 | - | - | TGCGCCAGCAGCCAAGAATGGGGGGCAGATACGCAGTATTTT | CASSQEWGADTQYF
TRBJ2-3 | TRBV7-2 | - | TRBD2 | TGTGCCAGCAGCTTGCAGCGGGGGACAGATACGCAGTATTTT | CASSLQRGTDTQYF
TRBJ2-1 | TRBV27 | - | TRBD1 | TGTGCCAGCAGTAAAGCCGGGACAGGGCACTACAATGAGCAGTTCTTC | CASSKAGTGHYNEQFF
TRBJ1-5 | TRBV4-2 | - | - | TGTGCCAGCAGCCAAGTCCGCGACACGTACCACAATCAGCCCCAGCATTTT | CASSQVRDTYHNQPQHF
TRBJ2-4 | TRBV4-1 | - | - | TGCGCCAGCAGCCAACTCCAACTAGCCAAAAACATTCAGTACTTC | CASSQLQLAKNIQYF
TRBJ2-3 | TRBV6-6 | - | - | TGTGCCAGCCGGAGCTTCTACGCTAGCACAGATACGCAGTATTTT | CASRSFYASTDTQYF
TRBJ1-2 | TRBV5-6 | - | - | TGTGCCAGCAGCTTGCCAGGGACATCCTATGGCTACACCTTC | CASSLPGTSYGYTF
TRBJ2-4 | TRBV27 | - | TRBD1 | TGTGCCAGCAGCCTTAGGGGGCTCGGAAACATTCAGTACTTC | CASSLRGLGNIQYF
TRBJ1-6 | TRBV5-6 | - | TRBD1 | TGTGCCAGCAGCGGTGAGACAGGGGATAATTCCCCCCTCCACTTT | CASSGETGDNSPLHF
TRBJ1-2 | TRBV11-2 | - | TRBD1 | TGTGCCAGCAGCTCAGCCCACAGGGGTAACTATGGCTACACCTTC | CASSSAHRGNYGYTF
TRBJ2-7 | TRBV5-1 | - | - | TGCGCCAGCAGCTCGGGCTACGAGCAGTACTTC | CASSSGYEQYF
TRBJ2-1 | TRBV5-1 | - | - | TGCGCCAGCAGCTTGGCCGTTTTAGCGAGCGAGCAGTTCTTC | CASSLAVLASEQFF
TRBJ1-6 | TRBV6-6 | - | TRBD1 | TGTGCCAGCAGGACGACAGGGGGCAATAATTCCCCCCTCCACTTT | CASRTTGGNNSPLHF
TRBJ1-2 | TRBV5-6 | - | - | TGTGCCAGCAGCTTGGGTTTAACCCTAAACTATGGCTACACCTTC | CASSLGLTLNYGYTF
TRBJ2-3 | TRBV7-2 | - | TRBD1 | TGTGCCAGCAGCCCTCAGACAGGGGGCAGGGATACGCAGTATTTT | CASSPQTGGRDTQYF
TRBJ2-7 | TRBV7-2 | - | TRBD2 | TGTGCCAGCAGCTTAGTGCGGGGGGGTACCTACGAGCAGTACTTC | CASSLVRGGTYEQYF
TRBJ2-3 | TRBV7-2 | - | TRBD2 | TGTGCCAGCAGCACGGGACTAGCGGGAGGGGCAGATACGCAGTATTTT | CASSTGLAGGADTQYF
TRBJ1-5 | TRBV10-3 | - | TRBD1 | TGTGCCATCGGGGACAGGGACAAGGGTCAGCCCCAGCATTTT | CAIGDRDKGQPQHF
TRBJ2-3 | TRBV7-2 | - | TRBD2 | TGTGCCAGCAGCTTAGCGCGGGTGGTTAGCGGGGCGAGCACAGATACGCAGTATTTT | CASSLARVVSGASTDTQYF
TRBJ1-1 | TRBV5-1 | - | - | TGCGCCAGCAGCTTGGTAGGGGTGCGGAACACTGAAGCTTTCTTT | CASSLVGVRNTEAFF
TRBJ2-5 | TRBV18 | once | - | TGTGCCAGCTCCACAAACCTTTTGAGGGCGTACCAAGAGACCCAGTACTTC | CASSTNLLRAYQETQYF
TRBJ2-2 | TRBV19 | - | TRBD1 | TGTGCCAGTAGACCACAGGGGACCGGGGAGCTGTTTTTT | CASRPQGTGELFF
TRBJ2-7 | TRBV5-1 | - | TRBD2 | TGCGCCAGCAGCTTGGTGTTTGCGGGGGGCCCCAGCTCCTACGAGCAGTACTTC | CASSLVFAGGPSSYEQYF
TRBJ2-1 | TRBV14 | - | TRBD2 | TGTGCCAGCAGCCACCTAGGACTAGCGGGTGCTATTTACAATGAGCAGTTCTTC | CASSHLGLAGAIYNEQFF
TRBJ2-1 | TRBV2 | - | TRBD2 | TGTGCCAGCAGGGGGACTAGCGGGTTTTACAATGAGCAGTTCTTC | CASRGTSGFYNEQFF
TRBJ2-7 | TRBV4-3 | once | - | TGCGCCAGCAGCCGCATATCTGGTGGAGGGGGCCCCTACGAGCAGTACTTC | CASSRISGGGGPYEQYF
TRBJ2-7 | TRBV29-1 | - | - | TGCAGCGTTGAAGTCAGCTCCTACGAGCAGTACTTC | CSVEVSSYEQYF
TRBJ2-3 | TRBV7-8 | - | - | TGTGCCAGCACCCTGCCGGCGGCTAACACAGATACGCAGTATTTT | CASTLPAANTDTQYF
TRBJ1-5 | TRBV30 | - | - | TGTGCCTGGAGACACAGGGCGAGCAATCAGCCCCAGCATTTT | CAWRHRASNQPQHF
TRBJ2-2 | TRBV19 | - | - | TGTGCCAGTAGTATCGTTCCTGTACTAACCCGTACCGGGGAGCTGTTTTTT | CASSIVPVLTRTGELFF
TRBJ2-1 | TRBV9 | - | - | TGTGCCAGCAGCGGACAAGCGGGCGGCTCCTACAATGAGCAGTTCTTC | CASSGQAGGSYNEQFF
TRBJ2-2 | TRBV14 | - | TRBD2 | TGTGCCAGCAGCCATTCGGGGACTAGCACCGGGGAGCTGTTTTTT | CASSHSGTSTGELFF
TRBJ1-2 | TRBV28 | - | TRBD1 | TGTGCCAGCAGCCTGACAGGGGAAAACTATGGCTACACCTTC | CASSLTGENYGYTF
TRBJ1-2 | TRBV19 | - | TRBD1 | TGTGCCAGTGGCAGGGGGCGTGGTGGCTACACCTTC | CASGRGRGGYTF
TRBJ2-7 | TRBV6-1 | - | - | TGTGCCAGCAGTGAAGTATGGACAGCCTCCTACGAGCAGTACTTC | CASSEVWTASYEQYF
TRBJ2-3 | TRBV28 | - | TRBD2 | TGTGCCAGCAGTTTCCCGGGGGGATACACAGATACGCAGTATTTT | CASSFPGGYTDTQYF
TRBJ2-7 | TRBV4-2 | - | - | TGTGCCAGCAGCCCCCATAGCTCCTACGAGCAGTACTTC | CASSPHSSYEQYF